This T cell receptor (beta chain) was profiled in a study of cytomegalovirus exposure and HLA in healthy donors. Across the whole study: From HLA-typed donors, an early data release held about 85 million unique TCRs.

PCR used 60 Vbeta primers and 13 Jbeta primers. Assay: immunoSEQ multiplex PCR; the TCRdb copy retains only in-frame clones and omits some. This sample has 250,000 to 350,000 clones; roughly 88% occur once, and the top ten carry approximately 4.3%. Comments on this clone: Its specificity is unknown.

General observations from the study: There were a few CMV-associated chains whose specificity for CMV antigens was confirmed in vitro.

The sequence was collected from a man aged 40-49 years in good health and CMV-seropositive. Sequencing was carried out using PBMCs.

CDR3 loop: CSVRQGARKGSEAFF. For the CDR3, the DNA is TGCAGCGTGCGACAGGGGGCCCGAAAGGGGTCTGAAGCTTTCTTT. V usage is TRBV29-1 and J usage is TRBJ1-1; 10 bases match TRBD1. Unmatched junction bases numbered 13, after V lost 6 bases and J lost 6 bases. Germline values: CDR1 SQVTM, CDR2 ANQGSEA. CDR3 length: 15 amino acids.